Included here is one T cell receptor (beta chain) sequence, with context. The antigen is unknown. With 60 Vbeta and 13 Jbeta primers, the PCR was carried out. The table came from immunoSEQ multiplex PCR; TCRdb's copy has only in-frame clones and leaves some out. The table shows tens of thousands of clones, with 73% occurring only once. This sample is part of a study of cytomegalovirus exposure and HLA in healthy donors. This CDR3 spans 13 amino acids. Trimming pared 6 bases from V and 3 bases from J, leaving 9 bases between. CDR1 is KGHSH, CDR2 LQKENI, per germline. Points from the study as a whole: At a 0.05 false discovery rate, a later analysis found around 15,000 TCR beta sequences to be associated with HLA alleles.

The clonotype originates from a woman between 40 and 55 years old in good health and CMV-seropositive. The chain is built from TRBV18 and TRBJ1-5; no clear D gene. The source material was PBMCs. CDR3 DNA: TGTGCCAGCTCCCGGGGAAACAATCAGCCCCAGCATTTT. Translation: CASSRGNNQPQHF.